This T cell receptor (beta chain) comes out of a study of T cell responses to AZD1222 COVID-19 vaccine (dated by TCRdb to the early 2020s). A note on the overall study: TCR sequencing was performed for about 250 trial participants, of whom about 200 were given two doses of AZD1222 and approximately 26 were given two doses of MenACWY control vaccine. Trial participants were enrolled by age into subgroups of 18-55, 56-69 and 70-plus years, and about 150, 27 and 61 TCR-sequenced participants, respectively, were included in these subgroups.

Per the publication, the time point label means: baseline before first vaccination. The treatment or condition label for this specimen denotes: meningococcal conjugate vaccine given as trial control. Samples from vaccinated people were obtained from the UK trials COV001 and COV002, which included a single-blind randomized controlled phase 2/3 trial of AZD1222 (ChAdOx1 nCoV-19) in healthy adults. Trial participant PBMC samples were collected at day 0 and day 28 after the second dose for TCRbeta chain sequencing. Results the study describes overall, beyond this receptor: Epitopes outside the regions mutated in the B.1.351 and B.1.1.7 variants were reportedly recognized by nearly half of the unique spike-specific TCRs. Participants were mostly white British, with more females than males. The authors suggested clonal diversity may have been underestimated. The whole spike protein was spanned by vaccine-associated CD4 TCRs, and dominant responses were seen in regions 160-218 and 743-854. In the small 56-69-year group, the increase in depth fell short of significance, most likely because of low power. No day 14 peak-response samples were available, so repertoires were characterized only after the peak T cell response. After two AZD1222 doses, both the breadth and the depth of spike-specific TCRs were significantly higher than at day 0 and than in MenACWY recipients. Only six AZD1222 recipients were SARS-CoV-2 seropositive at baseline, limiting conclusions about previously exposed vaccinees.

The CDR3 regions of human TCRbeta chains were analyzed by immunosequencing. Turning to the authors' computational methods: TCRs in the repertoires were matched against a reference library of SARS-CoV-2-specific TCRs that had been generated with the MIRA antigen-specificity platform. Breadth was defined as the fraction of unique TCRs that were SARS-CoV-2-associated, and depth was defined as the fraction of total T cells that were SARS-CoV-2-associated. Each spike-specific TCR was assigned to its reactive spike region and to a CD4 or CD8 class using the MIRA data. Log10-transformed breadth and depth values were compared by one-way ANOVA with Sidak's multiple comparisons tests. In TCRdb, the immuneACCESS table is reduced to in-frame sequences with V and J assigned. These tables do not hold every clone; where another copy was compared, an unresolved V gene accounts for under half, and the others remain unexplained. The V and J calls and the clone size are those of that table, but D and trimming were determined from the DNA. In this sample the table shows approximately 120,000 clones, 85% to 90% of which occur a single time. The ten largest clones capture more than 9.5% of the sample.

The CDR1 and CDR2 encoded by the germline V gene are KGHSH and LQKENI. Trimmed from V: 0 bases; trimmed from J: 7 bases; junction bases lacking a gene match: 6. Including the terminal cysteine and phenylalanine, the CDR3 comprises 15 residues. Only the CDR3 portion is preserved as DNA: 45 bases, with reading frame beginning at the first base. In the case of this clone: Its antigen is unknown. Per-nucleotide qualities are absent, and no much larger clonotype sits a single base away.

The receptor was derived from an adult in good health. The rearranged chain carries TRBV18 and TRBJ2-1; the central 7 bases match TRBD2. The source material was peripheral blood, sampled on day 0 of MenACWY control vaccination. Here is the DNA: TGTGCCAGCTCACCACCATTCAGCGGGACGAATGAGCAGTTCTTC. The resulting protein is CASSPPFSGTNEQFF.